This T cell receptor beta chain originates from a study of T cells in Graves' hyperthyroidism and ophthalmopathy. This clonotype was counted ten times or more. Regions amplified from RNA transcripts were the TCR beta CDR3 regions. A set of HTBI primers served as the primers for a first-round RT-PCR of the TCR CDR3. TCRdb reprocessed the multiplex PCR reads with MiXCR, giving one entry per CDR3 protein. This sample has 350,000 to 400,000 distinct CDR3 sequences, with over 11% found just once. With 4 bases clipped from V and 7 bases from J, the junction kept 13 bases outside the gene matches. The CDR3 spans 17 residues. In germline, CDR1 is MDHEN, CDR2 SYDVKM.

The V gene is TRBV28, the J gene TRBJ2-1; 10 bases agree with TRBD2. This TCR came from a woman in her fifties or sixties with Graves' hyperthyroidism. Specimen: blood. Here the CDR3 reads CASSSAAGGPKLNEQFF. As DNA, the CDR3 is TGTGCCAGCAGTTCAGCAGCGGGAGGGCCTAAGTTGAATGAGCAGTTCTTC.